The 12 T cell receptor beta chains listed next were all sequenced from one sample in a study of metastatic and nonmetastatic thyroid tumors. No treatment had been given to any patient before thyroid surgery. TCRdb re-processed the PCR reads through MiXCR. The sample contains over 40,000 clones, 20% to 25% of which appear only once. The sequenced material came from blood. Every receptor here comes from a male donor with papillary thyroid cancer or a benign thyroid nodule (not recorded which). Some clones in this sample may be carry-over from other donors' samples.

This clone was seen only a few times. This rearrangement joins TRBV12-3 or TRBV12-4 to TRBJ2-2; either TRBD1 or TRBD2 may fit D (5 bases each). V lost 6 bases to trimming and J lost 2 bases, with 16 bases between them. This CDR3 is built from 16 residues. CDR3 sequence (DNA): TGTGCCAGCAGGAGAACCGGGACGGGAAACACCGGGGAGCTGTTTTTT. This gives the protein CASRRTGTGNTGELFF.

This clone was observed many times. The chain joins TRBV5-5 to TRBJ1-5, with D possibly TRBD1 on 5 matching bases. The CDR3 totals 13 residues. Trimming took 0 bases from V and 7 from J, leaving 8 bases between them. CDR1 and CDR2 from the germline V gene are SGHKS and YYEKEE (reference sequence). CDR3 region: CASSLEGWQPQHF. DNA for the CDR3: TGTGCCAGCAGCTTGGAGGGGTGGCAGCCCCAGCATTTT.

The rearrangement uses TRBV5-1 and TRBJ2-7; weak D call: TRBD1 (6 bases). Germline V gene sequence: CDR1 SGHRS, CDR2 YFSETQ. The CDR3 runs to 17 residues. Trimming left V 2 bases short and J 6 bases short, with 24 bases between. DNA of the CDR3: TGCGCCAGCAGCTTAACACTCAACAGGGTATCTCCTGGCGAGCAGTACTTC. Translated: CASSLTLNRVSPGEQYF.

This clone has at least ten counts. The chain uses TRBV18 and TRBJ2-6; D is possibly TRBD2 (6 bases). Germline CDR1 is KGHSH and CDR2 is LQKENI. V was trimmed by 6 bases and J by 0 bases, leaving 21 bases between them. The CDR3 totals 19 residues. This chain's CDR3 is CASSLAPGVTSSGANVLTF. CDR3 nucleotides: TGTGCCAGCTCCCTCGCACCGGGGGTGACTAGCTCTGGGGCCAACGTCCTGACTTTC.

This clone was seen ten or more times. This chain links TRBV18 with TRBJ2-7; D remains unclear. Trimming removed 6 bases at V and 2 bases at J, with 8 bases between. CDR3 length: 12 amino acids. Germline lookup yields CDR1 KGHSH and CDR2 LQKENI. The CDR3 region is CASSPSAYEQYF. In DNA form, the CDR3 reads TGTGCCAGCTCCCCCAGTGCCTACGAGCAGTACTTC.

This clone was counted only a few times. The chain is built from TRBV6-1 and TRBJ1-3; 7 bases line up with TRBD1. The CDR3 is 15 residues long. Germline V gene lookup returns CDR1 MNHNS and CDR2 SASEGT. J lost 4 bases, V lost 6 bases, and 9 bases had no gene match. The CDR3 DNA reads as TGTGCCAGCAGCAAAGTCCCGGGACAGGGAAACACCATATATTTT. The encoded protein is CASSKVPGQGNTIYF.

This chain links TRBV5-1 with TRBJ1-2; 9 bases are shared with TRBD1. Germline lookup yields CDR1 SGHRS and CDR2 YFSETQ. There are 13 residues in the CDR3. The V gene end was trimmed by 0 bases and the J gene end by 8 bases; junction bases not matched to a gene: 2. As DNA, the CDR3 is TGCGCCAGCAGCTTGGTACAGGGGGCCGGCTACACCTTC. This translates into CASSLVQGAGYTF.

This clone was counted a few times. The rearrangement joins TRBV6-1 to TRBJ2-1, with no clear D. The germline gives CDR1 MNHNS, CDR2 SASEGT. The CDR3 has 12 residues. Trimming took off 3 bases at V and 9 bases at J, with 9 bases between the two ends. Written as DNA, the CDR3 is TGTGCCAGCAGTGATCGCTTTGGTGAGCAGTTCTTC. This sequence encodes CASSDRFGEQFF.

The rearrangement uses TRBV10-3 and TRBJ2-2, with D perhaps TRBD1 (6 bases). V was pared by 6 bases and J by 7 bases, with 24 bases between. The CDR3 sequence is 17 residues long. Germline V CDR1 and CDR2: ENHRY, SYGVKD. The CDR3 reads CAISTSRNQGYGGELFF. In DNA, the CDR3 is TGTGCCATCAGCACCTCTAGAAACCAGGGGTATGGCGGGGAGCTGTTTTTT.

The genes are TRBV19 and TRBJ1-2, with D maybe TRBD1 (6 bases). The CDR3 is 13 residues long. The germline gives CDR1 LNHDA, CDR2 SQIVND (reference sequence). With 3 bases removed from V and 4 bases from J, the gap between germline ends came to 9 bases. CDR3 nucleotides: TGTGCCAGTAGTATCTTGACAGGCTATGGCTACACCTTC. This codes for CASSILTGYGYTF.

J is TRBJ2-3 and V is TRBV20-1; D ambiguous. CDR1 and CDR2 from the germline V gene are DFQATT and SNEGSKA (reference sequence). V shed 3 bases and J shed 2 bases, with 27 bases lying between them. The CDR3 totals 19 residues. The DNA of the CDR3 is TGCAGTGCTAGGACCACGGCGGCCGATCCCCCACACCCCACAGATACGCAGTATTTT. It yields the protein CSARTTAADPPHPTDTQYF.

This clone was observed a handful of times. DNA of the CDR3: TGTGCCAGCACCTACACAACTAGCGGGAGTACTCACGAGCAGTACTTC. Translated: CASTYTTSGSTHEQYF. V and J are TRBV6-1 and TRBJ2-7, with 11 bases fitting TRBD2. V gave up 7 bases and J gave up 5 bases; unmatched junction bases: 13. The CDR3 is made up of 16 amino acids. Germline loops: CDR1 MNHNS, CDR2 SASEGT.